The 4 T cell receptor beta chains given below trace back to one sample, sequenced in a study of cytomegalovirus exposure and HLA in healthy donors. The primer mix had 60 Vbeta and 13 Jbeta primers. Only in-frame clones appear in the TCRdb table, and some are missing; sequencing was by immunoSEQ multiplex PCR. In the table there are 160,000 or so clones, roughly 79% of which are singletons. Material: PBMCs. All receptors derive from a woman aged 45-59 years in good health and CMV-seronegative.

This chain's CDR3 is CAISDLAVISYEQYF. The CDR3 DNA is TGTGCCATCAGTGACCTAGCGGTTATCTCCTACGAGCAGTACTTC. The gene calls are TRBV10-3 and TRBJ2-7; 7 bases fit TRBD2. The germline CDR1 and CDR2 sequences are ENHRY and SYGVKD. This CDR3 has 15 residues. V trimming: 3 bases; J trimming: 0 bases; junction bases outside the gene matches: 5.

The chain links TRBV6-4 to TRBJ2-1; 12 bases match TRBD2. Germline V gene data show CDR1 as MRHNA and CDR2 as SNTAGT. Trimming removed 5 bases from V and 0 bases from J; junction bases left unmatched: 11. The length of the CDR3 is 19 residues. CDR3 sequence (DNA): TGTGCCAGCAGTACCCCCGGGACTAGCGGGTCTAGCTCCTACAATGAGCAGTTCTTC. Translated, it gives CASSTPGTSGSSSYNEQFF.

The chain recombines TRBV6-1 with TRBJ1-1; 8 positions match TRBD1. The CDR3 consists of 15 residues. The V gene end was trimmed by 3 bases and the J gene end by 4 bases; junction bases not matched to a gene: 7. The germline gives CDR1 MNHNS, CDR2 SASEGT. The CDR3 DNA reads TGTGCCAGCAGTGACGTCTCAGGGGGCATCACTGAAGCTTTCTTT. Its translation: CASSDVSGGITEAFF.

This clone was counted a single time. The chain has TRBV2 and TRBJ2-2; D is possibly TRBD1 (5 bases). The CDR3 extends over 15 amino acids. CDR1 is SNHLY, CDR2 FYNNEI, per germline. The germline V and J ends were trimmed by 1 base and 0 bases, with 6 bases remaining between them. The CDR3 sequence: CASSEDRPNTGELFF. The CDR3 DNA reads TGTGCCAGCAGTGAAGACAGGCCGAACACCGGGGAGCTGTTTTTT. Looking up the rest from reference TRBV2 and TRBJ2-2 gives the full variable domain: EPEVTQTPSHQVTQMGQEVILRCVPISNHLYFYWYRQILGQKVEFLVSFYNNEISEKSEIFDDQFSVERPDGSNFTLKIRSTKLEDSAMYFCASSEDRPNTGELFFGEGSRLTVL.